The 27 T cell receptor beta chains given below trace back to one sample, sequenced in a study of T cell responses to AZD1222 COVID-19 vaccine (dated by TCRdb to the early 2020s). Library method: the immunoSEQ multiplex PCR assay. TCRdb holds this immuneACCESS table with in-frame rearrangements only. Some clones are missing; in checked studies, unresolved V genes explain under half, and the rest has no known cause. The sample table shows approximately 120,000 clones, and more than 85% are seen once. The ten largest clones take up approximately 0.85% of the sample. The intended sense of this specimen's time point label: baseline before first vaccination. The sequenced sample was peripheral blood, obtained on day 0 of AZD1222 vaccination. These receptors came from an adult in good health.

The CDR3: CASSFSTRGGGGETQYF. The CDR3 coding sequence is TGTGCCAGCAGCTTTTCGACTCGCGGGGGCGGGGGTGAGACCCAGTACTTC. This chain connects TRBV7-9 to TRBJ2-5, with a tentative D call TRBD2 (7 bases). The germline gives CDR1 SEHNR, CDR2 FQNEAQ (reference sequence). With 3 bases removed from V and 5 bases from J, the gap between germline ends came to 22 bases. The CDR3 contains 17 residues.

The chain has TRBV10-3 and TRBJ2-1, with D perhaps being TRBD1 or TRBD2 (5 bases each). V was trimmed by 1 base and J by 0 bases, leaving 10 bases between them. The germline V gene has CDR1 ENHRY and CDR2 SYGVKD. This CDR3 is built from 16 residues. This chain's CDR3 is CAISEWSGSSYNEQFF. The CDR3 DNA is TGTGCCATCAGTGAGTGGTCAGGGAGCTCCTACAATGAGCAGTTCTTC.

This clone was counted a single time. Sequence at one end of the junction differs from germline and may be a read error. The rearrangement uses TRBV18 and TRBJ2-3, with D possibly being TRBD2 (7 bases). Germline lookup yields CDR1 KGHSH and CDR2 LQKENI. This CDR3 is 14 amino acids long. The CDR3 is CASSSPAGQDTQYF. CDR3 bases: TGTGCCAGCTCATCACCAGCGGGACAAGATACGCAGTATTTT.

V usage is TRBV2 and J usage is TRBJ1-1; D might be TRBD1 (6 bases). The ends were cut back, 5 bases at V and 6 bases at J, with 13 bases in the middle. The CDR3 is 13 amino acids. In germline, CDR1 is SNHLY, CDR2 FYNNEI. Here the CDR3 reads CASSRQVVAEAFF. The CDR3 region has the DNA TGTGCCAGCAGTCGACAGGTGGTGGCTGAAGCTTTCTTT.

About this clone itself: The same CDR3 is also encoded by other DNA sequences in this sample. J is TRBJ2-7 and V is TRBV2; 7 bases fit TRBD1. The junction had 2 bases not matched to a gene; V was cut back by 4 bases and J by 2 bases. Germline V lookup: CDR1 SNHLY, CDR2 FYNNEI. This CDR3 comprises 13 residues. The CDR3 DNA is TGTGCCAGCAGTGGACAGGGTCCCTACGAGCAGTACTTC. Its protein product is CASSGQGPYEQYF. Drawing the rest from reference TRBV2 and TRBJ2-7, the complete variable domain is EPEVTQTPSHQVTQMGQEVILRCVPISNHLYFYWYRQILGQKVEFLVSFYNNEISEKSEIFDDQFSVERPDGSNFTLKIRSTKLEDSAMYFCASSGQGPYEQYFGPGTRLTVT.

The chain couples TRBV5-1 to TRBJ2-3, with 9 bases aligning to TRBD1. Germline CDR1 and CDR2: SGHRS and YFSETQ. The CDR3 has 15 amino acids. The trim removed 3 bases at V and 4 bases at J, leaving 6 bases unmatched. The CDR3 spells CASSYRDRDSDTQYF. The DNA for the CDR3 is TGCGCCAGCAGCTACCGGGACAGGGACTCAGATACGCAGTATTTT.

This rearrangement joins TRBV18 to TRBJ1-6; no clear D gene. Germline V gene sequence: CDR1 KGHSH, CDR2 LQKENI. The V end lost 3 bases, the J end lost 7 bases, and 7 bases lay between the germline ends. CDR3 length: 13 amino acids. In nucleotides, the CDR3 is TGTGCCAGCTCACCGGGTCAAAATTCACCCCTCCACTTT. As protein: CASSPGQNSPLHF.

The chain carries TRBV7-6 and TRBJ2-5; 9 positions agree with TRBD2. The CDR3 contains 16 residues. V lost 1 base to trimming and J lost 4 bases; unmatched junction nucleotides: 7. CDR1 and CDR2 (germline): SGHVS, FNYEAQ. CDR3 residues: CASSLVPRGGRETQYF. DNA of the CDR3: TGTGCCAGCAGCTTAGTACCGCGGGGGGGGAGAGAGACCCAGTACTTC.

The chain combines TRBV6-5 with TRBJ1-1; TRBD1 matches at 7 bases. V gave up 2 bases and J gave up 6 bases; unmatched junction bases: 6. Germline CDR1 and CDR2: MNHEY and SVGAGI. This CDR3 is built from 14 residues. CDR3 nucleotide sequence: TGTGCCAGCAGTTACGAGACAGGGACCGCTGAAGCTTTCTTT. It encodes CASSYETGTAEAFF.

The chain employs TRBV24-1 and TRBJ2-3; D uncertain. V was shortened by 3 bases and J by 2 bases, with 5 bases between the two germline ends. Germline V CDR1 and CDR2: KGHDR, SFDVKD. This CDR3 has 13 amino acids. For the CDR3, the DNA is TGTGCCACCAGTGATCCAGACACAGATACGCAGTATTTT. Translation gives CATSDPDTDTQYF.

V is TRBV27 and J is TRBJ1-2, with 9 bases that match TRBD1. J lost 11 bases, V lost 3 bases, and 7 bases had no gene match. Per germline, CDR1 MNHEY and CDR2 SMNVEV (reference sequence). This CDR3 is 13 amino acids long. The CDR3 loop is CASSLGTGQSYTF. The CDR3 DNA is TGTGCCAGCAGTTTGGGGACAGGGCAGAGTTACACCTTC.

This chain joins TRBV14 and TRBJ2-7; D gene ambiguous. V dropped 4 bases and J dropped 2 bases, with 12 bases sitting between them. Germline CDR1 is SGHDN and CDR2 is FVKESK. The CDR3 has 14 amino acids. The CDR3 sequence is CASSPTAGPYEQYF. The CDR3 nucleotides read TGTGCCAGCAGCCCCACTGCTGGCCCCTACGAGCAGTACTTC.

The chain links TRBV19 to TRBJ1-5, with D tentatively TRBD1 (5 bases). This CDR3 has 16 residues. Germline assignment: CDR1 LNHDA and CDR2 SQIVND (reference sequence). Trimming took 6 bases from V and 2 from J, leaving 17 bases between them. The CDR3 is CASRIQEAGGNQPQHF. CDR3 coding DNA: TGTGCCAGTAGGATTCAGGAGGCGGGGGGCAATCAGCCCCAGCATTTT.

The chain has TRBV20-1 and TRBJ2-1, with D perhaps TRBD1 (5 bases). CDR3 length: 12 amino acids. V lost 3 bases and J lost 3, with 6 bases in between. Germline V lookup: CDR1 DFQATT, CDR2 SNEGSKA (reference sequence). The CDR3 nucleotides are TGCAGTGCTAGTAGGGGCTACAATGAGCAGTTCTTC. This sequence encodes CSASRGYNEQFF.

The genes are TRBV18 and TRBJ1-4, with D unresolved. Trimming pared 6 bases from V and 8 bases from J, leaving 22 bases between. The germline V gene has CDR1 KGHSH and CDR2 LQKENI. The CDR3 sequence is 16 residues long. Here the CDR3 DNA reads TGTGCCAGCTCCTCACAATGGGGAGGAGCGAGAGAAAAACTGTTTTTT. Protein product: CASSSQWGGAREKLFF.

This chain links TRBV5-5 with TRBJ1-2; D is uncertain. The V and J ends lost 3 bases and 8 bases respectively, with 11 bases between them. Germline V lookup: CDR1 SGHKS, CDR2 YYEKEE (reference sequence). This CDR3 is 12 amino acids long. CDR3 region: CASSSSLEGYTF. CDR3 DNA: TGTGCCAGCAGCTCGTCCTTGGAAGGCTACACCTTC.

The chain employs TRBV30 and TRBJ1-4; a weak D match, TRBD1 (6 bases). CDR1 is GTSNPN and CDR2 is SVGIG in the germline V gene (reference sequence). The ends were cut back, 5 bases at V and 4 bases at J, with 14 bases in the middle. The CDR3 extends over 14 amino acids. The CDR3 sequence is CAWQPGQLNEKLFF. CDR3 in DNA: TGTGCCTGGCAACCGGGACAACTTAATGAAAAACTGTTTTTT.

V gene TRBV11-2 combines with J gene TRBJ1-1, with a possible D match to TRBD1 (6 bases). The CDR3 loop spans 14 amino acids. The ends were cut back, 4 bases at V and 11 bases at J, with 20 bases in the middle. The germline gives CDR1 SGHAT, CDR2 FQNNGV. CDR3 nucleotides: TGTGCCAGCAGCTCACAGGGTCTGGGCACCGTGGCTTTCTTT. It specifies CASSSQGLGTVAFF.

The chain is built from TRBV7-9 and TRBJ1-2; maybe TRBD1 (5 bases). Germline CDR1 is SEHNR and CDR2 is FQNEAQ (reference sequence). V was pared by 1 base and J by 2 bases, with 14 bases between. The CDR3 covers 16 residues. The CDR3 DNA sequence: TGTGCCAGCAGCTTAGGACGAGGGGAGGGGAACTATGGCTACACCTTC. Its translation: CASSLGRGEGNYGYTF.

This chain joins TRBV5-1 and TRBJ1-1; D is unresolved. V was pared by 2 bases and J by 1 base, with 6 bases between. This CDR3 contains 13 residues. CDR1 is SGHRS and CDR2 is YFSETQ in the germline V gene. CDR3 sequence (DNA): TGCGCCAGCAGCTTCTCCGGGAACACTGAAGCTTTCTTT. This translates into CASSFSGNTEAFF.

This clone occurred once. The rearrangement links TRBV7-2 to TRBJ1-2, with a possible D match to TRBD1 (5 bases). Germline V gives CDR1 SGHTA, CDR2 FQGNSA. There are 15 residues in the CDR3. The V gene lost 5 bases and the J gene lost 0 bases, with 13 bases spanning the gap. The CDR3 DNA sequence: TGTGCCAGCAGCGAAAGGGACCGGCCTAACTATGGCTACACCTTC. This gives the protein CASSERDRPNYGYTF.

Details on this clone: At one boundary the junction diverges from the germline segment, which might be a read error. The chain is built from TRBV7-7 and TRBJ2-5, with TRBD1 matching 12 bases. The CDR3 covers 15 residues. Germline CDR1 is SSHAT and CDR2 is FNYEAQ (reference sequence). Written as DNA, the CDR3 is TGTGCTAGCATCCTGGGACAGGGGGCTGGTGAGACCCAGTACTTC. The encoded protein is CASILGQGAGETQYF.

This clone has just one count. No conserved phenylalanine or tryptophan is present at the end of the CDR3, so a read error is the likely explanation. The limits of the CDR3 on the DNA are not certain, so only TCRdb's listed CDR3 is given. The genes are TRBV18 and TRBJ2-7; the table's D call of TRBD1 was not tested on the DNA. The CDR3 is 12 amino acids long, termini counted. CDR1 is KGHSH and CDR2 is LQKENI in the germline V gene. This chain's CDR3 is CASTRPTGARQD.

The J gene is TRBJ2-3, the V gene TRBV19; D ambiguous. From germline, CDR1 is LNHDA and CDR2 SQIVND (reference sequence). Between the trimmed V and J ends, which lost 7 bases and 3 bases, there was a span of 11 bases. This CDR3 comprises 13 residues. CDR3 bases: TGTGCCAGTAATACCGATACGACAGATACGCAGTATTTT. Protein sequence: CASNTDTTDTQYF.

V is TRBV25-1 and J is TRBJ1-5; D unresolved. Germline values: CDR1 MGHDK, CDR2 SYGVNS. Trimming stripped 1 base from V and 6 bases from J, with 10 bases between. The CDR3 spans 14 residues. The CDR3 region has the DNA TGTGCCAGCAGTGAATTGGGGTCAAGTCAGCCCCAGCATTTT. It translates to CASSELGSSQPQHF.

V usage is TRBV27 and J usage is TRBJ2-7, with TRBD1 matching over 8 bases. The germline V gene encodes CDR1 MNHEY and CDR2 SMNVEV (reference sequence). V lost 5 bases, J lost 7 bases, and 10 bases stayed unmatched. This CDR3 contains 14 residues. The CDR3 sequence: CASSLGQGGREQYF. CDR3 in DNA: TGTGCCAGCAGTCTTGGACAGGGAGGTAGGGAGCAGTACTTC.

DNA for the CDR3: TGCGCCAGCAGCCGGACGGGGCCTCCTAACTATGGCTACACCTTC. Encoded protein: CASSRTGPPNYGYTF. The J gene is TRBJ1-2, the V gene TRBV5-1; the D gene is possibly TRBD1 (5 bases). Trimming pared 4 bases from V and 0 bases from J, leaving 13 bases between. The V gene's germline CDR1 is SGHRS and CDR2 YFSETQ. The CDR3 is 15 residues long.